The T cell receptor (beta chain) under discussion was sequenced for a study of cytomegalovirus exposure and HLA in healthy donors. Study conclusions and caveats: Specific recognition of CMV antigens was confirmed in vitro for a few chains (all CMV-associated). Immune exposure was documented only through CMV serostatus. Some segments of the V type, notably TRBV6-2 and TRBV6-3, were excluded as indistinguishable.

Comments on this clone: What it binds is unknown.

PCR employed 60 Vbeta and 13 Jbeta primers. Repertoires were generated with immunoSEQ multiplex PCR, while TCRdb's copy carries only in-frame clones and drops some. The table records 120,000 to 150,000 clones, 78% of them present only once. Trimming cost V 5 bases and J 3 bases; bases outside gene matches: 5. The CDR3 is made up of 14 amino acids. The germline CDR1 and CDR2 sequences are SGHAT and FQDESV (reference sequence). Sequencing was performed on PBMCs. This sequence joins TRBV11-1 and TRBJ2-7; 9 nucleotides align to TRBD1. The receptor was derived from a male donor in good health and CMV-seronegative. CDR3 residues: CASSRGQGGYEQYF. CDR3 in DNA: TGTGCCAGCAGCAGGGGACAGGGTGGCTACGAGCAGTACTTC.